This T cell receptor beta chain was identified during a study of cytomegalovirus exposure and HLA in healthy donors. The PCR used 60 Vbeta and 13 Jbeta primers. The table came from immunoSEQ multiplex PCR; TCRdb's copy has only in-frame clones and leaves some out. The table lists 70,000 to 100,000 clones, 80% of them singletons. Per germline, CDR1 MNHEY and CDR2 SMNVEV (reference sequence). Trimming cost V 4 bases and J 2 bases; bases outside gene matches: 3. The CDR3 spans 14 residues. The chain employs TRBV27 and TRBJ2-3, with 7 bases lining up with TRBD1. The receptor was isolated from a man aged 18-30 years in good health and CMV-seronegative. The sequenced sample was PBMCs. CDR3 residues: CASSSGQNTDTQYF. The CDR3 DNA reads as TGTGCCAGCAGTTCGGGACAGAACACAGATACGCAGTATTTT.